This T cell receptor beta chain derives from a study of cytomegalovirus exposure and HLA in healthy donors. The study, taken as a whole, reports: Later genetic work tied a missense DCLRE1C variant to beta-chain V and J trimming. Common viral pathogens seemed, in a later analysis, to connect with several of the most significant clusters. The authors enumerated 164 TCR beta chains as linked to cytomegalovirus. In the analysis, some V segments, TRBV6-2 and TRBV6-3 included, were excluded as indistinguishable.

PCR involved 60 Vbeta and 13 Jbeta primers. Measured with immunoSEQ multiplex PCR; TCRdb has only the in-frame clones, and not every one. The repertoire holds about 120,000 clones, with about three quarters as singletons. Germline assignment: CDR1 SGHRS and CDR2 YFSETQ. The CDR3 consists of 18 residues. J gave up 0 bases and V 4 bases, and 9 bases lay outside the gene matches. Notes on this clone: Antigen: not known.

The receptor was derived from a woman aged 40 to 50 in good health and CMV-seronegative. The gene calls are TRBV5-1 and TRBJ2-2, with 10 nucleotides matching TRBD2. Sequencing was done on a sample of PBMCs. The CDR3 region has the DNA TGCGCCAGCAGCCGTTCGAGGACTAGCGGACCGAACACCGGGGAGCTGTTTTTT. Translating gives CASSRSRTSGPNTGELFF.